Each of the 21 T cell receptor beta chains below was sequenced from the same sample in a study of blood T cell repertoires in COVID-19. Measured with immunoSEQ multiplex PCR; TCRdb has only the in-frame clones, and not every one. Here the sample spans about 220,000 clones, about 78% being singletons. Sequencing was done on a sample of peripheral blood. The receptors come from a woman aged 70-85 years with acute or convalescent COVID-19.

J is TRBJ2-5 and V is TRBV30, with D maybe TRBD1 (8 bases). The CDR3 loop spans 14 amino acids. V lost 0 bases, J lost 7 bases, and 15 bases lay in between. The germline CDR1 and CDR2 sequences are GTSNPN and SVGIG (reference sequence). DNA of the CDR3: TGTGCCTGGAGTGTACAGGGGGGGGGTTCGACCCAGTACTTC. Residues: CAWSVQGGGSTQYF.

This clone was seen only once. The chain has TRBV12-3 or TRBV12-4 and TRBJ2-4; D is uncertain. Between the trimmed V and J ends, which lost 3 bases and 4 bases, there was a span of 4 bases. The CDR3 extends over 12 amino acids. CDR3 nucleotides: TGTGCCAGCAGTTTGGAGAAAAACATTCAGTACTTC. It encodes CASSLEKNIQYF.

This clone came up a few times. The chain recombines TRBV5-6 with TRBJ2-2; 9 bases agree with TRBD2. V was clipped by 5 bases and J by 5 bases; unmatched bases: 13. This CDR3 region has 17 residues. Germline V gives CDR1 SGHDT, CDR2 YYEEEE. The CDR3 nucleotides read TGTGCCAGCAGTGGCTTTGCGGGGGGGCCACGTACCGGGGAGCTGTTTTTT. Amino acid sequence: CASSGFAGGPRTGELFF.

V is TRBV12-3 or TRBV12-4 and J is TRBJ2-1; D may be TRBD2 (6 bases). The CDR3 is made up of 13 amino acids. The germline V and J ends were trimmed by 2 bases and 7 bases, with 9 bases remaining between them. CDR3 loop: CASSLMEGNEQFF. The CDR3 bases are TGTGCCAGCAGTTTAATGGAGGGGAATGAGCAGTTCTTC.

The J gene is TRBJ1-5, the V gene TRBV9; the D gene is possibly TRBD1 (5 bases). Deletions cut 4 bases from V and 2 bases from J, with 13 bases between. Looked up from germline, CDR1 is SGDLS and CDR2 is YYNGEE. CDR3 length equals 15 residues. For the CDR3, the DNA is TGTGCCAGCAGCCGCGGGGGGGATGGCAATCAGCCCCAGCATTTT. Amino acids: CASSRGGDGNQPQHF.

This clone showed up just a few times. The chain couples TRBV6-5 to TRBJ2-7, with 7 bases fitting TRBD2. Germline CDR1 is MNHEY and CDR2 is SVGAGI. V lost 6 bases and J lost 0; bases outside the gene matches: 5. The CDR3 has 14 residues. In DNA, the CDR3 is TGTGCCAGCAGACTCAGGGACTACTCCTACGAGCAGTACTTC. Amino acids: CASRLRDYSYEQYF.

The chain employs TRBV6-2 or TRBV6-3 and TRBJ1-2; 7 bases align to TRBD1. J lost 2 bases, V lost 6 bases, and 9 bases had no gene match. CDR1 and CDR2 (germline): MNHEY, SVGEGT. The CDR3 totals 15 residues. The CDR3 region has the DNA TGTGCCAGCAGCGCCGAGGCAGGGGGAAACTATGGCTACACCTTC. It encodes CASSAEAGGNYGYTF.

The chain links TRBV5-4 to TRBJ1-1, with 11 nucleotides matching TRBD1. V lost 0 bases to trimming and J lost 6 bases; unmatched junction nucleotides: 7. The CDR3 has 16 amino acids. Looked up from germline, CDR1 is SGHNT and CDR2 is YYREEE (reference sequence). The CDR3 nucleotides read TGTGCCAGCAGCTTGGGGACAGGGGGCATAAGGTCTGAAGCTTTCTTT. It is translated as CASSLGTGGIRSEAFF.

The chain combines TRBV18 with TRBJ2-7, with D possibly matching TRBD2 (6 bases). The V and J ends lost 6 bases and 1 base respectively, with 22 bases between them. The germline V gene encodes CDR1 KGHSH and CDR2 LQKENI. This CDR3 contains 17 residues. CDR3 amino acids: CASSNRSGGFSSYEQYF. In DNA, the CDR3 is TGTGCCAGCTCGAATCGAAGTGGGGGGTTCTCTTCCTACGAGCAGTACTTC.

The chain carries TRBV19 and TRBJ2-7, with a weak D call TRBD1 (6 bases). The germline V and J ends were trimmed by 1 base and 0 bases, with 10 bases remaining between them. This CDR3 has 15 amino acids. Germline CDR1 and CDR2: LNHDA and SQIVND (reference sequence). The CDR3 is CASSIVQGSSYEQYF. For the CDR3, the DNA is TGTGCCAGTAGTATAGTACAGGGAAGCTCCTACGAGCAGTACTTC.

The CDR3 DNA reads as TGTGCCAGCCTAATTCCCGGGACAGGGCAAGAGACCCAGTACTTC. It yields the protein CASLIPGTGQETQYF. The chain recombines TRBV2 with TRBJ2-5; 9 bases are shared with TRBD1. Germline V gene sequence: CDR1 SNHLY, CDR2 FYNNEI. The CDR3 runs 15 residues. J lost 2 bases, V lost 8 bases, and 9 bases had no gene match. The full variable domain, in which reference TRBV2 and TRBJ2-5 provide the parts outside the CDR3, is EPEVTQTPSHQVTQMGQEVILRCVPISNHLYFYWYRQILGQKVEFLVSFYNNEISEKSEIFDDQFSVERPDGSNFTLKIRSTKLEDSAMYFCASLIPGTGQETQYFGPGTRLLVL.

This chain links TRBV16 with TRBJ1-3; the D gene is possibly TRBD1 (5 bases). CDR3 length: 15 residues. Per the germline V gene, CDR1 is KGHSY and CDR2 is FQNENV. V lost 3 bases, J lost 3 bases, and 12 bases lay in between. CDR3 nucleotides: TGTGCCAGCAGCCACACAGGTGTCCGTGGAAACACCATATATTTT. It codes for CASSHTGVRGNTIYF.

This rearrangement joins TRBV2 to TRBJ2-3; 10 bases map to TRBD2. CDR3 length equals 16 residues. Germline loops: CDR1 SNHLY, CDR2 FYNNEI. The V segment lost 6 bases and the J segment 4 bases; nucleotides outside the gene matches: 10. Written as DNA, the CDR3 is TGTGCCAGCAGGGCGGCTAGCGGGGGTAGCGCAGATACGCAGTATTTT. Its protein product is CASRAASGGSADTQYF.

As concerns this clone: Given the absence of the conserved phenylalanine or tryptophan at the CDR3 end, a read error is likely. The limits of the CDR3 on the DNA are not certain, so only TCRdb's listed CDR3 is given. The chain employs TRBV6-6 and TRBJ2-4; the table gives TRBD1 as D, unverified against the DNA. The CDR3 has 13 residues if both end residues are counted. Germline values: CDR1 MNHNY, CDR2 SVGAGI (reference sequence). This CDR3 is CASSHTGTKASIH.

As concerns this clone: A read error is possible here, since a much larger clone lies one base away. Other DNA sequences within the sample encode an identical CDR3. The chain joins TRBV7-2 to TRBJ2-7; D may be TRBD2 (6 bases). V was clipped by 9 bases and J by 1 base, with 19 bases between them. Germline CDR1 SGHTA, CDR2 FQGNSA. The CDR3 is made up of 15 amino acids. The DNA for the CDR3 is TGTGCCAGTAGTCCAACCGGGGGTTTATCCTACGAGCAGTACTTC. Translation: CASSPTGGLSYEQYF.

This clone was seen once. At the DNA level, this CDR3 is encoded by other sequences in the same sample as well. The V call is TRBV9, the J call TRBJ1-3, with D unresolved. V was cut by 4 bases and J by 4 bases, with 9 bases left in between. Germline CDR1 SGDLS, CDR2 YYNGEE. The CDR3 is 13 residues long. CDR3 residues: CASSSGGGNTIYF. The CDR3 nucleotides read TGTGCCAGCAGCTCCGGAGGGGGAAACACCATATATTTT. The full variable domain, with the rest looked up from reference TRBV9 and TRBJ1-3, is DSGVTQTPKHLITATGQRVTLRCSPRSGDLSVYWYQQSLDQGLQFLIQYYNGEERAKGNILERFSAQQFPDLHSELNLSSLELGDSALYFCASSSGGGNTIYFGEGSWLTVV.

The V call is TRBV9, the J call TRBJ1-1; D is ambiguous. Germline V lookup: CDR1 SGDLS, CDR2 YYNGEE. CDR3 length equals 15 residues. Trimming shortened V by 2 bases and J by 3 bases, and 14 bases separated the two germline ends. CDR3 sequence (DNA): TGTGCCAGCAGCGTGAGGCCCCGGGAGGACACTGAAGCTTTCTTT. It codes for CASSVRPREDTEAFF.

This CDR3 is CASSTSRALGETQYF. The CDR3 region has the DNA TGTGCCAGTAGTACGTCTAGAGCCCTGGGAGAGACCCAGTACTTC. The chain employs TRBV19 and TRBJ2-5; D gene uncertain. The V end lost 4 bases, the J end lost 4 bases, and 16 bases lay between the germline ends. Germline-derived CDR1 and CDR2 are LNHDA and SQIVND (reference sequence). The CDR3 runs 15 residues.

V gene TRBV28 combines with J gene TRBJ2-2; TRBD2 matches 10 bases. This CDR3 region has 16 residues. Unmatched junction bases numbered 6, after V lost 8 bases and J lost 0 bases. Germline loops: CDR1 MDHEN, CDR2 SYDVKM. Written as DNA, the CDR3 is TGTGCCAGCTCATTAGCGGGGGGCCCGAACACCGGGGAGCTGTTTTTT. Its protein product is CASSLAGGPNTGELFF.

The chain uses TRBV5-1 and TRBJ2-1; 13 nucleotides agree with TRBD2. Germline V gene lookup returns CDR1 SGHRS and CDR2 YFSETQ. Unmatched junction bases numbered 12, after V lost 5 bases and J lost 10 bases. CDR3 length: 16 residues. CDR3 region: CASSITSGGVSREQFF. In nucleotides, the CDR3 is TGCGCCAGCAGTATCACTAGCGGGGGGGTCTCAAGGGAGCAGTTCTTC.

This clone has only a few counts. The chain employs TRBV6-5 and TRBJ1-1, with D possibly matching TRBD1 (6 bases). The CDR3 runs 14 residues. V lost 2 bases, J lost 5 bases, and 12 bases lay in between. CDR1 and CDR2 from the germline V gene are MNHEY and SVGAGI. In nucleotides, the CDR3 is TGTGCCAGCAGTTACGTGAGGGGGTCGACTGAAGCTTTCTTT. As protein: CASSYVRGSTEAFF.